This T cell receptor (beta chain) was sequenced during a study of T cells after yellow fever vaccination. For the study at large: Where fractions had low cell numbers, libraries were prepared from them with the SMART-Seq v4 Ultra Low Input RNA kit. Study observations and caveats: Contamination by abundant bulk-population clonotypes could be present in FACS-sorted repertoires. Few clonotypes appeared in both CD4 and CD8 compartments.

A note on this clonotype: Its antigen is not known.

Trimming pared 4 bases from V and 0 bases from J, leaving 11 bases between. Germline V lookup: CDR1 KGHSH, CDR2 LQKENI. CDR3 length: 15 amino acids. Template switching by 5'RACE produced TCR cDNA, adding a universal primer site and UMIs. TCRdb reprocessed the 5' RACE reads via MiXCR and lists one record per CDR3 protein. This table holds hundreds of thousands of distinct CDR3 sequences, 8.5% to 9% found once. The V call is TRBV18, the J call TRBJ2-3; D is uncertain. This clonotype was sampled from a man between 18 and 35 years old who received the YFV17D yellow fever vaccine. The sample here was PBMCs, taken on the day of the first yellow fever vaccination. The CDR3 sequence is CASSLQESSTDTQYF. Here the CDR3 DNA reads TGTGCCAGCTCACTCCAGGAATCTAGCACAGATACGCAGTATTTT.